Below are 19 T cell receptor beta chains sequenced from a single sample in a study of T cells in Graves' hyperthyroidism and ophthalmopathy. Regions amplified from RNA transcripts were the TCR beta CDR3 regions. The HTBI primer set served for first-round RT-PCR of the TCR CDR3. TCRdb called the multiplex PCR reads again in MiXCR, with one record for every CDR3 protein. Among approximately 350,000 distinct CDR3 sequences listed, roughly 15% were seen once. What was sequenced was blood. These receptors originate from a woman aged 55-70 years with Graves' ophthalmopathy.

This clonotype was detected many times. This rearrangement joins TRBV5-1 to TRBJ2-7; TRBD2 aligns across 10 bases. The CDR3 totals 14 residues. Losses at the gene ends were 4 bases for V and 1 base for J; bases not matched to a gene: 2. Germline CDR1 reads SGHRS; CDR2 reads YFSETQ. The CDR3 DNA follows: TGCGCCAGCAGCGTTAGCGGGAGGTCCTACGAGCAGTACTTC. Encoded protein: CASSVSGRSYEQYF.

The genes are TRBV6-2 or TRBV6-3 and TRBJ2-1; D not resolved. The CDR3 runs to 13 residues. The germline V gene encodes CDR1 MNHEY and CDR2 SVGEGT. V was trimmed by 0 bases and J by 8 bases, leaving 8 bases between them. DNA of the CDR3: TGTGCCAGCAGTTACTCTAGGAGCTATGAGCAGTTCTTC. Translation gives CASSYSRSYEQFF.

The CDR3 loop is CSVADSGTSGGQYF. CDR3 sequence (DNA): TGCAGCGTTGCCGATTCCGGGACTAGTGGTGGGCAGTACTTC. This sequence joins TRBV29-1 and TRBJ2-7, with TRBD2 matching 8 bases. The CDR3 loop spans 14 amino acids. V shed 4 bases and J 9 bases; nucleotides not matched to a gene: 14. The V gene's germline CDR1 is SQVTM and CDR2 ANQGSEA.

This clonotype has ten or more counts. The chain couples TRBV7-3 to TRBJ2-1, with 7 bases identical to TRBD1. Looked up from germline, CDR1 is SGHTA and CDR2 is FQGTGA. After removal of 5 bases from V and 5 bases from J, the junction contained 3 bases not matched to a gene. This CDR3 has 13 amino acids. In DNA, the CDR3 is TGTGCCAGCAGCCGGGACAGCCACAATGAGCAGTTCTTC. Amino acids: CASSRDSHNEQFF.

The rearrangement links TRBV4-2 to TRBJ2-1; 14 bases agree with TRBD2. Germline V CDR1 and CDR2: LGHNA, YNFKEQ. Germline trimming cut 1 base from V and 3 bases from J; bases unmatched to any gene: 11. The CDR3 extends over 20 amino acids. CDR3 coding DNA: TGTGCCAGCAGCCAAGCACGACTAGCGGGAGGGCCGGTCTTCTACAATGAGCAGTTCTTC. It encodes CASSQARLAGGPVFYNEQFF.

The chain links TRBV12-5 to TRBJ2-5; D tentatively reads TRBD1 or TRBD2 (5 bases each). The germline CDR1 and CDR2 sequences are LGHNT and FRNRAP. Trimming removed 6 bases from V and 1 base from J, with 9 bases in between. The CDR3 has 13 residues. This chain's CDR3 is CASGRDAQETQYF. The CDR3 nucleotides are TGTGCTAGTGGCCGGGACGCCCAAGAGACCCAGTACTTC.

At least ten counts were recorded for this clonotype. This chain uses TRBV7-9 with TRBJ1-4; D is perhaps TRBD1 (5 bases). V was trimmed by 5 bases and J by 3 bases, leaving 19 bases between them. CDR3 length: 17 residues. Germline V gene data show CDR1 as SEHNR and CDR2 as FQNEAQ (reference sequence). This chain's CDR3 is CASSLRGGSGANEKLFF. CDR3 DNA sequence: TGTGCCAGCAGCCTACGCGGGGGGAGCGGTGCTAATGAAAAACTGTTTTTT.

This clonotype was seen ten or more times. The DNA of the CDR3 is TGTGCCAGCAGCTCCCAGGCAGGGGCCCAAGAGACCCAGTACTTC. It specifies CASSSQAGAQETQYF. The V and J genes are TRBV7-2 and TRBJ2-5; possibly TRBD1 for D (6 bases). This CDR3 is 15 amino acids long. V lost 4 bases, J lost 1 base, and 13 bases lay in between. Germline values: CDR1 SGHTA, CDR2 FQGNSA.

V gene TRBV3-1 combines with J gene TRBJ1-2, with 7 nucleotides matching TRBD1. The CDR3 extends over 14 amino acids. Per germline, CDR1 LGHDT and CDR2 YNNKEL (reference sequence). V shed 3 bases and J 3 bases; nucleotides not matched to a gene: 4. The CDR3 DNA reads TGTGCCAGCAGCCAGAACAGGGGTTACTATGGCTACACCTTC. Translation: CASSQNRGYYGYTF. The variable domain in full, with the rest retrieved from reference TRBV3-1 and TRBJ1-2, is DTAVSQTPKYLVTQMGNDKSIKCEQNLGHDTMYWYKQDSKKFLKIMFSYNNKELIINETVPNRFSPKSPDKAHLNLHINSLELGDSAVYFCASSQNRGYYGYTFGSGTRLTVV.

This clonotype was observed many times. This chain links TRBV28 with TRBJ2-1, with TRBD2 as a possible D gene (5 bases). The CDR3 spans 15 residues. V gave up 4 bases and J gave up 8 bases, with 18 bases separating them. Germline CDR1 MDHEN, CDR2 SYDVKM. In DNA form, the CDR3 reads TGTGCCAGCAGTTCGGGAACCCGACTTTGGGATGAGCAGTTCTTC. This codes for CASSSGTRLWDEQFF.

As regards this clonotype: A much larger clone lies one base from this, so it may be a read error. The CDR3 DNA is TGCGCCAGCAGCTTGGGAGGTGTGGATCAGCCCCAGCATTTT. Amino acid sequence: CASSLGGVDQPQHF. The genes are TRBV5-1 and TRBJ1-5, with no clear D. Germline V CDR1 and CDR2: SGHRS, YFSETQ. This CDR3 is 14 amino acids long. V lost 0 bases and J lost 5, with 9 bases in between.

In this sample, this clonotype turned up many times. The V call is TRBV20-1, the J call TRBJ2-3; 14 bases fit TRBD2. Losses at the gene ends were 5 bases for V and 4 bases for J; bases not matched to a gene: 17. CDR3 length: 19 residues. Germline loops: CDR1 DFQATT, CDR2 SNEGSKA (reference sequence). The CDR3 region is CSALLDRAGTSGSADTQYF. For the CDR3, the DNA is TGCAGTGCTCTTCTGGACAGGGCCGGGACTAGCGGGAGTGCAGATACGCAGTATTTT.

The rearrangement links TRBV6-1 to TRBJ1-4, with D hard to call. Germline CDR1 and CDR2: MNHNS and SASEGT. This CDR3 contains 17 residues. V was pared by 5 bases and J by 7 bases, with 23 bases between. This CDR3 is CASSPPDPGLSLEKLFF. The CDR3 DNA is TGTGCCAGCAGTCCTCCCGATCCCGGTTTGAGCCTTGAAAAACTGTTTTTT.

This clonotype was seen repeatedly, ten times or more. The rearrangement uses TRBV12-3 or TRBV12-4 and TRBJ2-1, with 7 bases aligning to TRBD2. Losses at the gene ends were 5 bases for V and 10 bases for J; bases not matched to a gene: 5. CDR3 length: 12 residues. In DNA form, the CDR3 reads TGTGCCAGCAGTATGAGCGGGACCGAGCAGTTCTTC. It specifies CASSMSGTEQFF.

This clonotype has a count of ten or more. The chain has TRBV30 and TRBJ2-3; 10 positions agree with TRBD2. Looked up from germline, CDR1 is GTSNPN and CDR2 is SVGIG (reference sequence). With 4 bases clipped from V and 5 bases from J, the junction kept 9 bases outside the gene matches. The CDR3 contains 15 residues. CDR3: CAWKSPAGGGDTQYF. CDR3 in DNA: TGTGCCTGGAAGTCACCAGCGGGAGGGGGAGATACGCAGTATTTT.

This chain connects TRBV6-1 to TRBJ2-7, with TRBD2 matching over 7 bases. This CDR3 contains 13 residues. The V gene end was trimmed by 5 bases and the J gene end by 4 bases; junction bases not matched to a gene: 5. CDR1 is MNHNS and CDR2 is SASEGT in the germline V gene. Here the CDR3 DNA reads TGTGCCAGCAGTCCCATCGGGGGGTACGAGCAGTACTTC. Residues: CASSPIGGYEQYF.

This clonotype showed up many times. The chain links TRBV28 to TRBJ2-3; TRBD2 matches at 13 bases. V was pared by 5 bases and J by 0 bases, with 8 bases of the junction left unmatched. The germline V gene has CDR1 MDHEN and CDR2 SYDVKM. There are 18 residues in the CDR3. The CDR3 reads CASSLGLAGDPSTDTQYF. The CDR3 DNA sequence: TGTGCCAGCAGTCTAGGACTAGCGGGGGACCCTAGCACAGATACGCAGTATTTT.

This clonotype was seen repeatedly, ten times or more. The chain has TRBV25-1 and TRBJ2-7, with no clear D. The CDR3 is made up of 11 amino acids. V was trimmed by 4 bases and J by 6 bases, leaving 7 bases between them. The germline V gene has CDR1 MGHDK and CDR2 SYGVNS. The CDR3 loop reads CASSGGSEQYF. In DNA, the CDR3 is TGTGCCAGCAGTGGGGGATCCGAGCAGTACTTC.

A few counts support this clonotype. This rearrangement joins TRBV12-3 or TRBV12-4 to TRBJ2-7; 7 bases are shared with TRBD2. Trimming at V came to 6 bases and at J to 3 bases, leaving 5 bases not matched to a gene. CDR3 length: 13 amino acids. This CDR3 is CASRTSAVYEQYF. The CDR3 DNA reads as TGTGCCAGCAGAACTAGCGCTGTCTACGAGCAGTACTTC.